The subject of this entry is one T cell receptor (beta chain). The V gene lost 6 bases and the J gene lost 0 bases, with 17 bases spanning the gap. Germline CDR1 SGHVS, CDR2 FQNEAQ. The CDR3 spans 16 residues. Sequencing was performed with immunoSEQ multiplex PCR; in TCRdb, only in-frame clones are kept and a portion is missing. The sample records 130,000 or so clones, over 75% being singletons. The sample belongs to a study of T cell responses to AZD1222 COVID-19 vaccine. Overall study: It was second doses at about 4 or about 12 weeks that were pooled.

The source was peripheral blood, collected on day 0 of AZD1222 vaccination. This clonotype was obtained from an adult in good health. The chain couples TRBV7-8 to TRBJ1-1, with a possible D match to TRBD1 (6 bases). As DNA, the CDR3 is TGTGCCAGCAGATCCGATAAAGGGGGGGTGAACACTGAAGCTTTCTTT. Its protein is CASRSDKGGVNTEAFF.